Included here is one TCR beta chain sequence, with context. Its target antigen remains unknown. No base-level quality is on record; no much larger clone is a single base apart. This sample stems from a study of cytomegalovirus exposure and HLA in healthy donors (TCRdb year 2017). Background on the whole study: An earlier analysis of under 600 of the donors reported approximately 300 Gb of sequence data and 100 million to 130 million unique TCR beta sequences from about 180 million T cells. An early release covering some 640 HLA-typed donors comprised approximately 290 gigabases of sequencing data and tens of millions of unique TCR sequences. The genetic ancestry cluster associated with self-reported Caucasian donors included roughly four fifths of the approximately 410 genotyped donors. The aim of the study was to test whether cataloging public T cell receptors could identify signatures of past pathogen exposure. The study used immunosequencing to profile the T cell repertoires of approximately 690 subjects and linked those repertoires to cytomegalovirus serostatus. In addition to the first cohort of roughly 700 subjects, a separate validation cohort of 130 or so different subjects was used. To predict cytomegalovirus infection status, the study brought together high-throughput TCR immunosequencing, statistical association of individual TCRs with disease status, and machine learning. To study patterns of TCR occurrence, a later analysis re-analyzed previously published TCR beta repertoires from 500 to 850 donors and added high-resolution HLA genotyping. The later analysis used no new phenotypic data to find candidate immune exposures, relying instead on TCR beta sequences and their occurrence across donors. An earlier analysis of roughly 600 of the donors used high-throughput TCR beta sequencing to judge whether each TCR beta V gene segment behaved as functional or pseudogenic. Alongside the repertoire data, information on donor age, sex, ethnicity and CMV serostatus was compiled. A later genetic analysis used genome-wide SNP genotypes for about 65% of the 666 donors, treating that subset as a discovery cohort. Every repertoire in the discovery cohort had been generated on one and the same sequencing platform. HLA typing included class I and class II loci at four-digit resolution. The number of donors typed differed by locus, with about 629-630 for A, B, C, DRB1 and DQB1, roughly 550 for DQA1, over 600 for DPA1, and roughly 450 for DPB1. About five DR-DQ haplotypes were treated as single units for association and clustering because of strong linkage in the cohort. Across some 400 genotyped donors of the cohort, an average of about 240,000 unique TCR beta nucleotide sequences per donor were sequenced, and around 20% of those sequences were non-productive. What the study reported, not specific to this receptor: Correlated functional status among segregating V segments might reflect linkage disequilibrium, but an unknown experimental factor could not be ruled out. The earlier analysis of some 560 of the donors excluded over 15 rarely observed V segments, including chromosome 9 orphons, because counts were too low. Because HLA typing was unavailable for some donors at each locus, only the typed subset was used in association tests. In a later analysis, HLA-associated TCR beta chains showed more clonal expansion and lower generation probabilities than non-associated chains that were equally common. In this cohort, only TCR beta chains were sequenced, and detectable features were limited by the absence of alpha or paired-chain data. The study gave a list of about 150 TCR beta chains associated with cytomegalovirus. In a later analysis, the rate of TCR association differed among HLA loci, with DRB1 alleles having the most associated TCRs and HLA-C alleles having the fewest. Because the 87-base-pair reads could not distinguish some IMGT-functional V segments, including TRBV6-2 and TRBV6-3, those segments were excluded. A further reported finding was that TCR beta sequences accurately predicted the HLA-A and HLA-B alleles for most subjects in the first cohort. The authors suggested that the approach could potentially be generalized to other disease states and immunological phenotypes. In a later genetic analysis, a missense DCLRE1C variant was associated with V-gene and J-gene trimming of TCR beta chains, and the association was replicated in an independent cohort. In a later analysis, most CMV-associated TCR beta chains were found to appear HLA-restricted, with HLA associations seemingly driven largely by CMV exposure. Presence/absence analyses assumed roughly uniform sequencing depth across donors, an assumption that may not hold. A later genetic analysis reported fewer N-insertions in productive TCRs among donors in an Asian-associated ancestry cluster than the roughly 620-donor mean. The sequencing pipeline was judged likely to have produced a cluster of highly shared sequence variants as a technical artifact. In vitro tests confirmed that a few of the cytomegalovirus-associated TCR beta chains recognize cytomegalovirus antigens. The only immune exposure information available for the cohort was CMV serostatus. Across donors, most TCR sequences were observed very rarely, whereas some public TCRs were present in many individuals. The classifier was reported to diagnose cytomegalovirus status with high specificity and sensitivity in both the original and validation cohorts. Broadly in line with IMGT annotations, most TCR beta V segments showed up in productive rearrangements about 87% or about 30% of the time in an earlier analysis of 587 of the donors. When HLA alleles, especially DR and DQ, strongly co-occurred, TCR associations were difficult to assign to individual alleles. Specific HLA alleles were associated with 15,000 to 20,000 TCR beta sequences at a false discovery rate of 0.05 in a later analysis. Several of the top co-occurrence clusters appeared to be linked to parvovirus B19, influenza, CMV and Epstein-Barr virus, according to a later analysis.

Library creation used the immunoSEQ multiplex PCR assay. For the multiplex PCR, a mixture combining 60 forward primers for TCR Vbeta segments and 13 reverse primers for TCR Jbeta segments was used. The CDR3 region of rearranged TCR beta genes was amplified from genomic DNA with a multiplex PCR assay. On the Illumina HiSeq System, the amplified TCR beta libraries were sequenced as 87-base-pair reads. In the original analysis: A later analysis counted approximately 74 million unique TCR beta chains across the 700 or so repertoires, and 10 million to 12 million of these chains were shared by at least two donors. A nearest-neighbor algorithm error-corrected the raw reads and collapsed the reads into unique sequences, merging closely related sequences to remove PCR and sequencing errors. To assign V, D and J gene segments, CDR3 sequences were aligned to IMGT reference sequences. For a sequence to be retained, at least a six-nucleotide match to both a V gene segment and a J gene segment was required. A rearrangement was called productive if the CDR3 had no stop codons and remained in frame with V and J, and every other rearrangement was called non-productive. Following IMGT convention, CDR3 was defined as the stretch from the second conserved V-encoded cysteine up to the conserved J-encoded phenylalanine. Sequences without an unambiguous match to a single V gene segment were excluded from the earlier analysis of over 500 of the donors. An earlier analysis of fewer than 650 of the donors classified V segments as functional when productive rearrangements were above 56.7% and as segregating when the standard deviation between donors was above 5%. A statistical classification framework was built to diagnose cytomegalovirus status from the catalog of TCR beta chain sequences. In a later analysis, TCR nucleotide sequences were compared against IMGT/GENE-DB human TR gene sequences so that V and J genes could be assigned. Using the TCRdist pipeline, a later analysis assigned CDR3 sequences along with most-parsimonious VDJ recombination scenarios. In a later analysis, every TCR beta chain was defined by the combination of its CDR3 amino acid sequence and its V-gene family, and reads without a unique V-gene family were dropped. In a later analysis, approximately 590 highly shared, low-generation-probability nucleotide sequences were removed to address suspected cross-contamination and a sequencing artifact. For each public chain, a later analysis derived a clonal expansion index from normalized ranks of inferred template counts within each repertoire. In a later analysis, generation probabilities were computed with a VDJ recombination model fitted to out-of-frame rearrangements, and the resulting probabilities were checked against IGoR. Hypergeometric tests were used in a later analysis to score TCR-TCR, TCR-HLA and TCR-CMV co-occurrence, with a repertoire-size bias correction applied to the TCR pairs. In a later analysis, false discovery rates were estimated by permuting HLA or CMV assignments 20 times. A later analysis grouped co-occurring TCRs with DBSCAN, adding TCRdist sequence similarity when clustering within HLA-allele-positive subsets. Repertoires with fewer than 30,000 or more than 120,000 public chains, plus five repertoires with anomalous nucleotide sharing, were excluded from co-occurrence clustering. TCRdb stores this immuneACCESS table with in-frame sequences only. Part of the clones is absent; in the studies checked, under half of the shortfall reflects unresolved V genes, and no reason is known for the rest. That table is the source of V, J and clone size, and D and trimming were worked out from the DNA. Within this sample are about 160,000 clones, with around 81% of them counted one time only. Around 1.5% of the sample is taken by the ten largest.

The V and J ends are trimmed by 0 bases and 8 bases, leaving 11 bases between them. The CDR3, cysteine through phenylalanine, is 13 amino acids long. The sequence is cut down to CDR3 DNA, 39 bases in frame from base 1. Via the germline V gene, CDR1 is SGHDT and CDR2 YYEEEE. The cohort comprised approximately 700 healthy bone marrow donors. Cohort members were all nominally healthy when sampled, although unrecorded immune exposures were likely present. The donor tested CMV seronegative and was one of the 352 seronegative cohort members. Each donor provided a peripheral blood sample, and peripheral blood mononuclear cells were used for TCR beta sequencing. Genomic DNA extraction from the blood cell samples was performed with the Qiagen DNeasy Blood Extraction Kit.

The TCR was taken from a man in his forties in good health and CMV-seronegative. Sequenced material: PBMCs. The rearrangement combines TRBV5-6 with TRBJ1-2, with the D gene call left open. The CDR3 has the sequence CASSLARVSGYTF. In nucleotides, the sequence is TGTGCCAGCAGCTTGGCCCGGGTCAGCGGCTACACCTTC.